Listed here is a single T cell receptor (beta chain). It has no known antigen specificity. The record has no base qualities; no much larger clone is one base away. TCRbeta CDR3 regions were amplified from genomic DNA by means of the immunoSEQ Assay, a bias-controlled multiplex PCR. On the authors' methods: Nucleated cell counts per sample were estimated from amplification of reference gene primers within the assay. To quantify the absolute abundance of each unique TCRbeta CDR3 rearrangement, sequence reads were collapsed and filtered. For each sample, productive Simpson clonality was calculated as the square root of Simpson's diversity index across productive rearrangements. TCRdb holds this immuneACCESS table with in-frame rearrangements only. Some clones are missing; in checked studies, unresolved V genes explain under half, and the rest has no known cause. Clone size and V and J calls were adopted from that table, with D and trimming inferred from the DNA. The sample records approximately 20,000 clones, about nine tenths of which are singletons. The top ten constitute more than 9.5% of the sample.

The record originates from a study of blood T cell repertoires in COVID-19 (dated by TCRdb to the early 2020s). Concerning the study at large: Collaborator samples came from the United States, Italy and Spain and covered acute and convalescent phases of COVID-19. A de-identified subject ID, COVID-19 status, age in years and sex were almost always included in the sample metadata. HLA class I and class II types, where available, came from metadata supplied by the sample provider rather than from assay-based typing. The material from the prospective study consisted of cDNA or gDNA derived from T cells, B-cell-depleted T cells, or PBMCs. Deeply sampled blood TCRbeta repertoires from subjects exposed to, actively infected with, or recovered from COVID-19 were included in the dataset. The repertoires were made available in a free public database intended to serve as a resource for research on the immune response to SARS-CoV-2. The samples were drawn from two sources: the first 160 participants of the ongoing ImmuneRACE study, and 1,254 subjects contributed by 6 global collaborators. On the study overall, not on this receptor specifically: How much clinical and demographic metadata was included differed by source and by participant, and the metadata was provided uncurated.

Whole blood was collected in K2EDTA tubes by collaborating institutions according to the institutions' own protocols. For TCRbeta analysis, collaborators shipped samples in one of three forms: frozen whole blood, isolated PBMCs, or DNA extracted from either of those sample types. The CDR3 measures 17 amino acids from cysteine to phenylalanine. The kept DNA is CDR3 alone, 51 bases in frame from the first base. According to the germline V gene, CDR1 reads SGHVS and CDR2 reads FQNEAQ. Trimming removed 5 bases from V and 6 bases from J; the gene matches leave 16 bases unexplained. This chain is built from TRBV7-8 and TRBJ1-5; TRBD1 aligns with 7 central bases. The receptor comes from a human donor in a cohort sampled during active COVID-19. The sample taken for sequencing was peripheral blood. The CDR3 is CASSTTILGTEGQPQHF. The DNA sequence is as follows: TGTGCCAGCAGCACTACCATACTAGGGACAGAAGGTCAGCCCCAGCATTTT.